The 24 T cell receptor beta chains below come from one sample, sequenced in a study of T cells in Graves' hyperthyroidism and ophthalmopathy. TCR beta CDR3 regions were amplified from RNA transcripts. RT-PCR in the first round (using the HTBI primer set) targeted the TCR CDR3. TCRdb analysed the multiplex PCR reads with MiXCR anew, one entry per CDR3 protein. The repertoire holds about 210,000 distinct CDR3 sequences, with 17% as singletons. The specimen sequenced was blood. The receptor source for this set is a man aged 45-65 years with Graves' hyperthyroidism.

The CDR3 sequence: CATSGAGAANTEAFF. The CDR3 DNA follows: TGTGCCACCAGTGGGGCCGGCGCCGCGAACACTGAAGCTTTCTTT. The gene calls are TRBV24-1 and TRBJ1-1; D is unresolved. The CDR3 is made up of 15 amino acids. CDR1 is KGHDR, CDR2 SFDVKD, per germline. V lost 5 bases to trimming and J lost 1 base, with 13 bases between them.

This clonotype was observed many times. The rearrangement links TRBV7-9 to TRBJ2-5; 7 nucleotides agree with TRBD1. With 8 bases clipped from V and 4 bases from J, the junction kept 13 bases outside the gene matches. Germline V gene data show CDR1 as SEHNR and CDR2 as FQNEAQ (reference sequence). The CDR3 consists of 15 residues. The CDR3 here is CASGSTGTELETQYF. CDR3 nucleotide sequence: TGTGCCAGCGGCTCGACAGGGACGGAATTAGAGACCCAGTACTTC. The full variable domain, in which reference TRBV7-9 and TRBJ2-5 provide the parts outside the CDR3, is DTGVSQNPRHKITKRGQNVTFRCDPISEHNRLYWYRQTLGQGPEFLTYFQNEAQLEKSRLLSDRFSAERPKGSFSTLEIQRTEQGDSAMYLCASGSTGTELETQYFGPGTRLLVL.

This clonotype was seen many times. This chain links TRBV10-3 with TRBJ1-2, with TRBD1 matching 7 bases. Per germline, CDR1 ENHRY and CDR2 SYGVKD. V shed 6 bases, J shed 7 bases, and the junction held 11 bases outside the gene matches. The CDR3 length is 14 residues. The CDR3 loop reads CAISRQGVGGGYTF. CDR3 bases: TGTGCCATCAGCCGACAGGGAGTAGGTGGTGGCTACACCTTC.

The chain links TRBV19 to TRBJ2-5; D gene unclear. Germline V gene lookup returns CDR1 LNHDA and CDR2 SQIVND (reference sequence). V lost 3 bases and J 4 bases, leaving 18 bases between the germline ends. The CDR3 is made up of 16 amino acids. The DNA for the CDR3 is TGTGCCAGTAGTATGGTCGGAACTACGGCACGAGAGACCCAGTACTTC. This translates into CASSMVGTTARETQYF.

This clonotype was observed a handful of times. The chain employs TRBV20-1 and TRBJ2-1; tentatively, D is TRBD1 (5 bases). Trimming took off 1 base at V and 0 bases at J, with 10 bases between the two ends. This CDR3 comprises 15 residues. Germline V gene data show CDR1 as DFQATT and CDR2 as SNEGSKA (reference sequence). CDR3 nucleotides: TGCAGTGCTAGAGTACAGGCTGGCTCCTACAATGAGCAGTTCTTC. It yields the protein CSARVQAGSYNEQFF.

This clonotype was recorded at least ten times. For the CDR3, the DNA is TGTGCCAGCTCACCAATGGTAGCGGCTTTGAGCTCTGGGGCCAACGTCCTGACTTTC. Its translation is CASSPMVAALSSGANVLTF. V and J are TRBV18 and TRBJ2-6, with a weak D call TRBD2 (6 bases). CDR1 and CDR2 from the germline V gene are KGHSH and LQKENI. There are 19 residues in the CDR3. V shed 2 bases and J shed 0 bases, with 17 bases lying between them.

This clonotype was counted a few times. The conserved closing phenylalanine or tryptophan is absent in this CDR3, likely reflecting a read error. The rearrangement joins TRBV25-1 to TRBJ2-7; 8 bases are shared with TRBD2. This CDR3 contains 14 residues. Germline CDR1 reads MGHDK; CDR2 reads SYGVNS. Losses at the gene ends were 3 bases for V and 5 bases for J; bases not matched to a gene: 6. CDR3 in amino acids: CASSDSGRGDEQYL. The CDR3 DNA sequence: TGTGCCAGCAGTGACTCCGGGCGGGGGGACGAGCAGTACCTC.

The gene calls are TRBV3-1 and TRBJ2-1, with D uncertain. V was pared by 1 base and J by 9 bases, with 7 bases between. The V gene's germline CDR1 is LGHDT and CDR2 YNNKEL (reference sequence). This CDR3 has 12 residues. The chain's CDR3 is CASSQGSSEQFF. Here the CDR3 DNA reads TGTGCCAGCAGCCAAGGATCAAGTGAGCAGTTCTTC.

For this clonotype: A much bigger clone sits one base away, suggesting this may be a read error. This sequence joins TRBV18 and TRBJ2-1; D ambiguous. This CDR3 region has 17 residues. V was pared by 2 bases and J by 0 bases, with 14 bases between. Germline V gives CDR1 KGHSH, CDR2 LQKENI. The CDR3 DNA reads TGTGCCAGCTCACCAGGTAGTAGAAGTAGCTCCTACAATGAGCAGTTCTTC. Protein product: CASSPGSRSSSYNEQFF.

For the CDR3, the DNA is TGTGCCAGCAGTCGAATCCAGGGCGACGAGCAGTACTTC. Its translation: CASSRIQGDEQYF. The chain uses TRBV6-2 or TRBV6-3 and TRBJ2-7; D perhaps matches TRBD1 (5 bases). The CDR3 has 13 amino acids. Deletions cut 5 bases from V and 5 bases from J, with 13 bases between. CDR1 is MNHEY and CDR2 is SVGEGT in the germline V gene.

This clonotype was counted at least ten times. The CDR3 DNA follows: TGTGCCAGCAGCCCGGGGGCCATGATGGGTGGTACGCAGTATTTT. Amino acids: CASSPGAMMGGTQYF. The chain has TRBV7-2 and TRBJ2-3, with D perhaps being TRBD1 or TRBD2 (6 bases each). This CDR3 spans 15 amino acids. Germline CDR1 reads SGHTA; CDR2 reads FQGNSA. The V gene lost 5 bases and the J gene lost 8 bases, with 20 bases spanning the gap.

This clonotype showed up just once. This may arise from a read error, as a much more abundant clone is one base away. The chain couples TRBV9 to TRBJ2-1; 8 bases are a match to TRBD2. CDR3 length: 14 residues. V lost 2 bases to trimming and J lost 8 bases; unmatched junction nucleotides: 6. Germline CDR1 is SGDLS and CDR2 is YYNGEE. CDR3 sequence reads: CASSVRSGSYEQFF. In DNA, the CDR3 is TGTGCCAGCAGCGTCAGAAGCGGGAGCTATGAGCAGTTCTTC.

This clonotype was seen ten or more times. V usage is TRBV10-2 and J usage is TRBJ2-5; 10 bases match TRBD2. CDR3 size: 15 residues. J was trimmed by 4 bases and V by 6 bases; bases with no gene match: 8. The germline V gene has CDR1 WSHSY and CDR2 SAAADI. CDR3 region: CASRTSGLEGETQYF. As DNA, the CDR3 is TGCGCCAGCAGGACTAGCGGGTTGGAGGGAGAGACCCAGTACTTC.

This clonotype was recorded at least ten times. The V and J genes are TRBV6-5 and TRBJ1-1; no clear D. The CDR3 totals 14 residues. Germline CDR1 is MNHEY and CDR2 is SVGAGI. Trimming removed 0 bases at V and 1 base at J, with 6 bases between. The CDR3 spells CASSYSNGNTEAFF. The CDR3, as DNA: TGTGCCAGCAGTTACTCAAACGGGAACACTGAAGCTTTCTTT.

V usage is TRBV20-1 and J usage is TRBJ2-7; D remains ambiguous. Germline CDR1 and CDR2: DFQATT and SNEGSKA (reference sequence). V lost 3 bases and J lost 5, with 11 bases in between. The CDR3 sequence is 12 residues long. CDR3 in DNA: TGCAGTGCTAGCTCTGGGATGGACGAGCAGTACTTC. Translation gives CSASSGMDEQYF.

The chain combines TRBV6-2 or TRBV6-3 with TRBJ2-2; a possible D gene is TRBD2 (6 bases). Trimming stripped 6 bases from V and 4 bases from J, with 15 bases between. Germline V lookup: CDR1 MNHEY, CDR2 SVGEGT. The CDR3 consists of 15 residues. CDR3 sequence reads: CASRNAGLGTGELFF. The CDR3 coding sequence is TGTGCCAGCAGAAACGCGGGGTTGGGCACCGGGGAGCTGTTTTTT.

The rearrangement uses TRBV12-5 and TRBJ2-3; no definite D call. V shed 3 bases and J shed 2 bases, with 18 bases lying between them. The CDR3 is 17 amino acids. Per germline, CDR1 LGHNT and CDR2 FRNRAP. This CDR3 reads CASGLQQDGAYTDTQYF. The CDR3, as DNA: TGTGCTAGTGGTTTACAGCAAGACGGCGCCTACACAGATACGCAGTATTTT.

This clonotype was seen more than once but under ten times. The CDR3 bases are TGTGCCAGCAGTTCCTCGGGGACAGGGGTAACCTACACCTTC. Its protein product is CASSSSGTGVTYTF. The gene calls are TRBV28 and TRBJ1-2; 10 bases match TRBD1. The J segment lost 10 bases and the V segment lost 4 bases, leaving 9 bases of the junction unmatched. The CDR3 totals 14 residues. Germline CDR1 and CDR2: MDHEN and SYDVKM.

In its sample, this clonotype was seen many times. The V and J genes are TRBV10-3 and TRBJ2-7, with 7 bases matching TRBD1. The germline gives CDR1 ENHRY, CDR2 SYGVKD. The CDR3 is made up of 13 amino acids. The J segment lost 2 bases and the V segment lost 9 bases, leaving 7 bases of the junction unmatched. The CDR3 DNA is TGTGCCATTTCCCGGGACAGCCCCTACGAGCAGTACTTC. Translating it yields CAISRDSPYEQYF.

This clonotype was counted at least ten times. The chain links TRBV5-1 to TRBJ2-1, with D possibly being TRBD2 (5 bases). V was cut by 7 bases and J by 0 bases, with 11 bases left in between. Germline V gene data show CDR1 as SGHRS and CDR2 as YFSETQ. CDR3 length equals 14 residues. The CDR3 bases are TGCGCCAGCCGCCCTGGGAGCTCCTACAATGAGCAGTTCTTC. Encoded protein: CASRPGSSYNEQFF.

The V call is TRBV6-5, the J call TRBJ2-1, with 7 bases matching TRBD2. The J segment lost 4 bases and the V segment lost 6 bases, leaving 6 bases of the junction unmatched. Germline CDR1 is MNHEY and CDR2 is SVGAGI. The CDR3 covers 14 residues. The CDR3 reads CASSLGRGYNEQFF. The CDR3 DNA sequence: TGTGCCAGCAGCTTAGGGCGGGGGTACAATGAGCAGTTCTTC.

The table lists this clonotype with many counts. The V call is TRBV11-3, the J call TRBJ2-7, with TRBD2 matching 8 bases. The CDR3 extends over 14 amino acids. The V gene's germline CDR1 is SGHNT and CDR2 YENEEA. J lost 3 bases, V lost 4 bases, and 5 bases had no gene match. Here the CDR3 reads CASSSSGPNYEQYF. DNA for the CDR3: TGTGCCAGCAGCTCTAGCGGGCCTAACTACGAGCAGTACTTC.

This clonotype has more than one count but fewer than ten. The chain links TRBV5-4 to TRBJ2-7; 7 bases agree with TRBD1. Germline assignment: CDR1 SGHNT and CDR2 YYREEE (reference sequence). Unmatched junction bases numbered 5, after V lost 0 bases and J lost 5 bases. The CDR3 extends over 14 amino acids. The DNA for the CDR3 is TGTGCCAGCAGCTTGGAGGCCAGGGGGAACGAGCAGTACTTC. It yields the protein CASSLEARGNEQYF.

This clonotype was observed many times. V usage is TRBV30 and J usage is TRBJ1-2; D gene uncertain. The V end lost 4 bases, the J end lost 2 bases, and 8 bases lay between the germline ends. The CDR3 contains 12 residues. Germline assignment: CDR1 GTSNPN and CDR2 SVGIG (reference sequence). The CDR3 reads CAWKRLNYGYTF. In DNA form, the CDR3 reads TGTGCCTGGAAGCGACTGAACTATGGCTACACCTTC. The variable domain in full, completed from reference TRBV30 and TRBJ1-2, reads SQTIHQWPATLVQPVGSPLSLECTVEGTSNPNLYWYRQAAGRGLQLLFYSVGIGQISSEVPQNLSASRPQDRQFILSSKKLLLSDSGFYLCAWKRLNYGYTFGSGTRLTVV.